Presented here are 8 T cell receptor beta chains from one specimen sequenced in a study of post-analysis software for immune sequencing data. Study outcomes and limitations: About 5 TRBV segments, including TRBV5-6, TRBV5-1 and TRBV20-1, were more frequent in patients than controls.

Built from TCR beta cDNA, the libraries had unique molecular identifiers in them. TCRdb re-called the PCR reads with MiXCR, one entry per CDR3 protein. The table includes roughly 580,000 distinct CDR3 sequences, roughly 45% detected once. Their antigens remain unidentified. Sequencing was done on a sample of blood. The source is a girl aged 5-17 years with multiple sclerosis.

This clonotype turned up a few times. The rearrangement joins TRBV5-1 to TRBJ1-1, with D hard to call. V was cut by 0 bases and J by 1 base, with 10 bases left in between. CDR1 is SGHRS and CDR2 is YFSETQ in the germline V gene. The CDR3 runs 15 residues. The CDR3 nucleotides read TGCGCCAGCAGCTTGGTAGTCCGACAGAACACTGAAGCTTTCTTT. As protein: CASSLVVRQNTEAFF.

This clonotype was detected only a few times. This chain links TRBV29-1 with TRBJ2-5; 10 bases line up with TRBD2. Losses at the gene ends were 7 bases for V and 11 bases for J; bases not matched to a gene: 16. The CDR3 runs to 14 residues. Germline V gene data show CDR1 as SQVTM and CDR2 as ANQGSEA. The CDR3 loop reads CSGSGTSDYNEQYF. The CDR3 DNA follows: TGCAGCGGATCCGGGACTAGCGACTACAATGAGCAGTACTTC. Variable domain in full (rest from reference TRBV29-1 and TRBJ2-5): SAVISQKPSRDICQRGTSLTIQCQVDSQVTMMFWYRQQPGQSLTLIATANQGSEATYESGFVIDKFPISRPNLTFSTLTVSNMSPEDSSIYLCSGSGTSDYNEQYFGPGTRLLVL.

J is TRBJ2-3 and V is TRBV7-9; unclear D gene. Germline V CDR1 and CDR2: SEHNR, FQNEAQ (reference sequence). The CDR3 has 16 amino acids. With 2 bases removed from V and 6 bases from J, the gap between germline ends came to 18 bases. In DNA form, the CDR3 reads TGTGCCAGCAGCTTATACGTAGGTGGGCTTGCCGATACGCAGTATTTT. Its translation is CASSLYVGGLADTQYF.

The V and J genes are TRBV20-1 and TRBJ2-5; D unclear. The V and J ends lost 6 bases and 0 bases respectively, with 11 bases between them. The CDR3 sequence is 13 residues long. Germline V CDR1 and CDR2: DFQATT, SNEGSKA (reference sequence). Here the CDR3 DNA reads TGCAGTGCATCACACCCGTACCAAGAGACCCAGTACTTC. Protein sequence: CSASHPYQETQYF.

V is TRBV12-3 or TRBV12-4 and J is TRBJ1-1; 8 nucleotides agree with TRBD1. V lost 6 bases and J lost 4; bases outside the gene matches: 10. The CDR3 is 15 residues long. The DNA for the CDR3 is TGTGCCAGCAGACCAGACAGGGGCCGGGGCACTGAAGCTTTCTTT. Translation gives CASRPDRGRGTEAFF.

This clonotype was counted between two and nine times. This rearrangement joins TRBV29-1 to TRBJ1-5; 7 bases are a match to TRBD1. V shed 7 bases and J 2 bases; nucleotides not matched to a gene: 2. CDR1 is SQVTM and CDR2 is ANQGSEA in the germline V gene. This CDR3 spans 12 amino acids. The CDR3 loop reads CSATGGNQPQHF. CDR3 DNA: TGCAGCGCCACAGGGGGCAATCAGCCCCAGCATTTT. The entire variable domain, with the rest obtained from reference TRBV29-1 and TRBJ1-5, is as follows: SAVISQKPSRDICQRGTSLTIQCQVDSQVTMMFWYRQQPGQSLTLIATANQGSEATYESGFVIDKFPISRPNLTFSTLTVSNMSPEDSSIYLCSATGGNQPQHFGDGTRLSIL.

This chain links TRBV7-8 with TRBJ2-1; D assignment may be TRBD1 or TRBD2 (5 bases each). Germline V gene sequence: CDR1 SGHVS, CDR2 FQNEAQ. The germline V and J ends were trimmed by 5 bases and 8 bases, with 22 bases remaining between them. The CDR3 is 16 residues long. CDR3 coding DNA: TGTGCCAGCAGCCCACCCGGGACCACTAAAGCCGATGAGCAGTTCTTC. Protein sequence: CASSPPGTTKADEQFF.

About this clonotype itself: Given a much more abundant clone one base away, this may be a read error. CDR3 nucleotide sequence: TGTGCCGGCTCACCAGGTAGCTACGAGCAGTACTTC. The encoded protein is CAGSPGSYEQYF. The chain joins TRBV18 to TRBJ2-7; D not certain. This CDR3 has 12 amino acids. Germline lookup yields CDR1 KGHSH and CDR2 LQKENI.